The sequence of this TCR beta chain was determined in a study of CD8 T cells in Susac syndrome. V dropped 1 base and J dropped 2 bases, with 12 bases sitting between them. Germline V CDR1 and CDR2: LGHNA, YSLEER. The CDR3 consists of 17 residues. Random hexamers primed reverse transcription of about 0.45 to 1 ug RNA. TCRdb redid the calling of the immunoSEQ multiplex PCR reads with MiXCR, one entry per CDR3 protein. The sample includes around 270,000 distinct CDR3 sequences, 65% to 90% of them seen just once. The sequenced sample consisted of CD8+ T cells from PBMCs. This rearrangement joins TRBV4-3 to TRBJ2-6, with D unclear. This TCR was sampled from a human donor with multiple sclerosis. The CDR3 DNA sequence: TGCGCCAGCAGCCAAGGGGCAAGGGCGGCTGGGGCCAACGTCCTGACTTTC. This translates into CASSQGARAAGANVLTF.